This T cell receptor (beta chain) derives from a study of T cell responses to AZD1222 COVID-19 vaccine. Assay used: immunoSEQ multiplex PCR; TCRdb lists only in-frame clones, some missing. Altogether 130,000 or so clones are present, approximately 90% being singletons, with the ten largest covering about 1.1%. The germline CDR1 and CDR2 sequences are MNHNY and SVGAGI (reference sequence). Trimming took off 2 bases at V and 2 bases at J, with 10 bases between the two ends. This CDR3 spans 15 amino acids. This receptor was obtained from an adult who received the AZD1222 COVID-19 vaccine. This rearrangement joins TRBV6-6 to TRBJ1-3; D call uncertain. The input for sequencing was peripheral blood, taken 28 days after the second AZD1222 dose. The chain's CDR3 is CASSYALGPGNTIYF. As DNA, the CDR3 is TGTGCCAGCAGTTACGCCCTCGGCCCTGGAAACACCATATATTTT.